The clone carrying this T cell receptor (beta chain) was picked up a small number of times. No antigen is known for it. This record belongs to a study of blood T cells in healthy people across ages. J gave up 7 bases and V 0 bases, and 5 bases lay outside the gene matches. CDR3 length: 15 amino acids. Germline V CDR1 and CDR2: MNHEY, SVGAGI. Together with a sample-barcoded 5' primer, a J-beta primer mix was included in a second PCR lasting about 7 to 11 cycles. In TCRdb, the 5' RACE reads were re-called with MiXCR into one record per CDR3 protein. The sample has approximately 780,000 distinct CDR3 sequences, approximately 24% seen once. Findings of the study overall: With naive T cell percentage, TCR beta diversity showed a strong correlation.

Another study also made use of these data, one on T cells of mothers and their children.

The TCR comes from a boy younger than 18 in good health. The sample was blood. This chain joins TRBV6-5 and TRBJ1-4, with 7 bases lining up with TRBD1. The CDR3 spells CASSYSIRGGEKLFF. As DNA, the CDR3 is TGTGCCAGCAGTTACTCGATCAGGGGGGGTGAAAAACTGTTTTTT.